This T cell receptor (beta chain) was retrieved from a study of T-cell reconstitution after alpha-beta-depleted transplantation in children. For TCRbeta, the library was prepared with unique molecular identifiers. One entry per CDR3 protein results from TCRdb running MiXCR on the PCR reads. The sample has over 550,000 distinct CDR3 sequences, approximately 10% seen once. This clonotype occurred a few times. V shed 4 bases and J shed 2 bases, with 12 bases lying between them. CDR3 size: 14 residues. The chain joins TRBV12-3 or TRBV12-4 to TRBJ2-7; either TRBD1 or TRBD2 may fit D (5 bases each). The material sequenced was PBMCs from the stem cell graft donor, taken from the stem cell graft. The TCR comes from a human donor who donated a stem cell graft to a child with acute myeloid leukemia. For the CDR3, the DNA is TGTGCCAGCAGTTCGGGACGGACCCCCTACGAGCAGTACTTC. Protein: CASSSGRTPYEQYF.